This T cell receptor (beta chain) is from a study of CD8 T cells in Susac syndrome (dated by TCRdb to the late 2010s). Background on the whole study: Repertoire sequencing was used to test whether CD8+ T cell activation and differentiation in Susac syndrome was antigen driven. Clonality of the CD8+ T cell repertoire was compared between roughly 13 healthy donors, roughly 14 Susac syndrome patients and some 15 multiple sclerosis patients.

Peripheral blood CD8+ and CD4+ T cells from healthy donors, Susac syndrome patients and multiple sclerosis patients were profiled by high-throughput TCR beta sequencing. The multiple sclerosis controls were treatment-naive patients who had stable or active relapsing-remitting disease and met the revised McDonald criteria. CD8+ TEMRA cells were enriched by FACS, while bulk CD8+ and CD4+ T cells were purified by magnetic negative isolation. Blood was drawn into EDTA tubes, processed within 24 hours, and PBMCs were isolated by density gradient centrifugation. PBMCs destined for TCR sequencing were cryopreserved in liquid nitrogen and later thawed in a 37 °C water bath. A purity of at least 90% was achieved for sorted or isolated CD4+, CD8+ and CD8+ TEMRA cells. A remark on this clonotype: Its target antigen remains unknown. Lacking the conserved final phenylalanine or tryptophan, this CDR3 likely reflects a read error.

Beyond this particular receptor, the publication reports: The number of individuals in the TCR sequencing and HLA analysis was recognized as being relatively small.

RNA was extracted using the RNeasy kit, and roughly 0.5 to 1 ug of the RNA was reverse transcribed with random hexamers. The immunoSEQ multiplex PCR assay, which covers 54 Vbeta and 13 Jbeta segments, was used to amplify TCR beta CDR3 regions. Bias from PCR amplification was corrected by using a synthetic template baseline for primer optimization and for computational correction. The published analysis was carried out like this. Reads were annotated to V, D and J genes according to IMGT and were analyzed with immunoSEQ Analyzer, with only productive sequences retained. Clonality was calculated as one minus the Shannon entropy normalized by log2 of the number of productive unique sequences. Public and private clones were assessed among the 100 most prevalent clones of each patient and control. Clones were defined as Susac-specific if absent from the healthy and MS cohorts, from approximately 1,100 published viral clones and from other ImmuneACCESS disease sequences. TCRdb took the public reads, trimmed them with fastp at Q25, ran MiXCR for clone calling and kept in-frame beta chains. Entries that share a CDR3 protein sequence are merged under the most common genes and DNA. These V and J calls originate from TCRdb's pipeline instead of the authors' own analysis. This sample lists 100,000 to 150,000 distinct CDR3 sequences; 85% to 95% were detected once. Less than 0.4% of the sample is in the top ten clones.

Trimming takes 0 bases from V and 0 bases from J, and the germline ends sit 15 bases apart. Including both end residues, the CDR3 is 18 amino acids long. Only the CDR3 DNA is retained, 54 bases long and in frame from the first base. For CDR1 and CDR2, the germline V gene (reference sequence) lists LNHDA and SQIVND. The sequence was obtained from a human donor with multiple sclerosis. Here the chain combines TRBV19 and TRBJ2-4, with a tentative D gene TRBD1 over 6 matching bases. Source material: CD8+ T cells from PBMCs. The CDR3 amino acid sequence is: CASSIDSQGRLAKNIQYS. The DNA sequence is TGTGCCAGTAGTATAGATTCGCAGGGGCGACTAGCCAAAAACATTCAGTACTCC.